This TCR beta chain came from a study of blood T cells in healthy people across ages. Study-wide results and limits: Across the age range, TCR beta diversity per million T cells fell in a roughly linear way.

This clonotype was counted a few times. As yet, its antigen is unknown. A second PCR, run for about 7 to 11 cycles, used a sample-barcoded 5' primer plus a J-beta primer mix. Every cDNA molecule bore a tag from a template-switch adaptor containing 12 random nucleotides. TCRdb passed the 5' RACE reads through MiXCR, listing each CDR3 protein once. The data show approximately 760,000 distinct CDR3 sequences, 20% to 30% seen once. The V and J ends lost 3 bases and 6 bases, in that order; junction bases with no gene match: 2. The germline CDR1 and CDR2 sequences are DFQATT and SNEGSKA (reference sequence). The CDR3 extends over 13 amino acids. These same records also appear under a second study, on T cells of mothers and their children.

The sample comprised blood. The chain uses TRBV20-1 and TRBJ2-1; 10 positions match TRBD2. The clonotype originates from a boy aged 5 to 17 in good health. The DNA of the CDR3 is TGCAGTGCTAGCCTAGCGGGAGCCAATGAGCAGTTCTTC. As protein: CSASLAGANEQFF.